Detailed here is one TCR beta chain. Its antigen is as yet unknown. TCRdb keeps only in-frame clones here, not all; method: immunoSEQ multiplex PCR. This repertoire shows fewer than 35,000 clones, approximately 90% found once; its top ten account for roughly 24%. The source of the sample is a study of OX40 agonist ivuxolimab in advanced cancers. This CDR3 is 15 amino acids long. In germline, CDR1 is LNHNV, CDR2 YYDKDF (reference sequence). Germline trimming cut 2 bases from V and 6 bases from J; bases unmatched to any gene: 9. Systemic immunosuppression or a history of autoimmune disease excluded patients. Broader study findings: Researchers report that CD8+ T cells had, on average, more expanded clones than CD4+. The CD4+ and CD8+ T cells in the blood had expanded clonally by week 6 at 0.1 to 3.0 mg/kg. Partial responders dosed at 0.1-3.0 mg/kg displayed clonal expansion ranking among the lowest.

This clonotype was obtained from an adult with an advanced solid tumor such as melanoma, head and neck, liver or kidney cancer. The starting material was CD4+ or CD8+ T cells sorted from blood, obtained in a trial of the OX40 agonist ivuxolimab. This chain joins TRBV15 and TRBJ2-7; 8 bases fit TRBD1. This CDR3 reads CATSRIPGQEPEQYF. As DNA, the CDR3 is TGTGCCACCAGCAGAATTCCGGGACAGGAGCCCGAGCAGTACTTC. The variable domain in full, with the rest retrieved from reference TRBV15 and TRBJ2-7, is DAMVIQNPRYQVTQFGKPVTLSCSQTLNHNVMYWYQQKSSQAPKLLFHYYDKDFNNEADTPDNFQSRRPNTSFCFLDIRSPGLGDTAMYLCATSRIPGQEPEQYFGPGTRLTVT.